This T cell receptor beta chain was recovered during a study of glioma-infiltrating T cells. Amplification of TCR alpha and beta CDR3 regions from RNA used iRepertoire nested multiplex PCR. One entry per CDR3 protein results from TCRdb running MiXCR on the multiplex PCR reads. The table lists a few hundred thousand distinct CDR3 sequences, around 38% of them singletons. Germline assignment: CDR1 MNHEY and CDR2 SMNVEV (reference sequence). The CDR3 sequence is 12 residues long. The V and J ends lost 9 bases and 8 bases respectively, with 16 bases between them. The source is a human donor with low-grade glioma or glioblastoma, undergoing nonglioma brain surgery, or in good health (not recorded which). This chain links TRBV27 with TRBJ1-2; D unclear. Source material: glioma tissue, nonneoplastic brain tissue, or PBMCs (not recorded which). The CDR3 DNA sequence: TGTGCCAGTTTAAGCCCACCCGGAGGCTACACCTTC. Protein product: CASLSPPGGYTF.